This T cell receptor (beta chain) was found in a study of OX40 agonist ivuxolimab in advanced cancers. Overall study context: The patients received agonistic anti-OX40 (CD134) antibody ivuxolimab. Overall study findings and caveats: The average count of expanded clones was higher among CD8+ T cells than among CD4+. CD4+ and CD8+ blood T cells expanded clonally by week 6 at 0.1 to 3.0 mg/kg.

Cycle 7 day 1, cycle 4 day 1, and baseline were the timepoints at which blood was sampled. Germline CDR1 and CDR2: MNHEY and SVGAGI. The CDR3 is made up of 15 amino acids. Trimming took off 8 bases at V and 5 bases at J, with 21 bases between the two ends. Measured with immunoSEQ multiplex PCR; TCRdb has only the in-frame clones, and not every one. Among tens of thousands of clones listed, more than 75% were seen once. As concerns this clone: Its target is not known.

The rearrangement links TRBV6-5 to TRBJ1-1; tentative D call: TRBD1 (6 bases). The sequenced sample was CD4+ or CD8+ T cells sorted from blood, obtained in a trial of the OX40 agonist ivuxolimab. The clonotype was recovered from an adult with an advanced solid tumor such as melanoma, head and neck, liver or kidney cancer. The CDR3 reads CASARGRDLATEAFF. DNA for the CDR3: TGTGCCAGCGCCAGGGGCCGGGACTTGGCAACTGAAGCTTTCTTT.